This T cell receptor (beta chain) was sequenced in a study of T-cell reconstitution after alpha-beta-depleted transplantation in children. General observations from the study: Some patients owed their high day-60 TCRbeta diversity to surviving recipient T cells and thymic progenitors.

The germline V gene has CDR1 WNHNN and CDR2 SYGVQD (reference sequence). The CDR3 has 16 amino acids. J gave up 9 bases and V 5 bases, and 12 bases lay outside the gene matches. Unique molecular identifiers were built into the TCRbeta library. TCRdb reprocessed the PCR reads with MiXCR, giving one entry per CDR3 protein. This table holds 70,000 to 95,000 distinct CDR3 sequences, 15% to 20% found once. This clonotype was counted between two and nine times. Its matching antigen is unknown. Sequenced material: PBMCs, mostly from graft donor cells, taken 360 days after TCRalphabeta/CD19-depleted stem cell transplant. The sequence was obtained from a male patient between 2 and 10 years old who had a stem cell transplant for acute lymphoblastic leukemia, so the T cells may come from the graft donor. The V and J genes are TRBV10-1 and TRBJ2-1; TRBD2 matches at 11 bases. This chain's CDR3 is CASSLSGRAEGSEQFF. The CDR3 DNA is TGCGCCAGCAGTCTTAGCGGGAGGGCCGAGGGGAGTGAGCAGTTCTTC.